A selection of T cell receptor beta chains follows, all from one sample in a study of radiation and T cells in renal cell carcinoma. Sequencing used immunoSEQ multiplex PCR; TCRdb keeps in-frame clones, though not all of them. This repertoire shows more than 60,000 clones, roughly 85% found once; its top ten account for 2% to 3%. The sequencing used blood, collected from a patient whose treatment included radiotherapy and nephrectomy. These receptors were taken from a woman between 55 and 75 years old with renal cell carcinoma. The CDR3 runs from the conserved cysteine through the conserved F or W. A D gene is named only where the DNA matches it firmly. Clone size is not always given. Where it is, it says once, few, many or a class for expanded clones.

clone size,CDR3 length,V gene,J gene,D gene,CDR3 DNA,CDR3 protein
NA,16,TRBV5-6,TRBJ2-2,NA,TGTGCCAGCAGCTCCCGCGGCGGAGGTGGGACCGGGGAGCTGTTTTTT,CASSSRGGGGTGELFF
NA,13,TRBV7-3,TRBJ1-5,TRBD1,TGTGCCAGCAGCACAGGGGGCTTTCAGCCCCAGCATTTT,CASSTGGFQPQHF
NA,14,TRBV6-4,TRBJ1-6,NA,TGTGCCAGCAGGGGAACGGACTATAATTCACCCCTCCACTTT,CASRGTDYNSPLHF
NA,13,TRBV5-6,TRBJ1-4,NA,TGTGCCAGCAGCCCTGTCTCTAATGAAAAACTGTTTTTT,CASSPVSNEKLFF
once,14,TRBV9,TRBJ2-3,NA,TGTGCCAGCAGCGTAGATGGGGTAACAGATACGCAGTATTTT,CASSVDGVTDTQYF
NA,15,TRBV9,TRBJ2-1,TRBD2,TGTGCCAGCAGCGTAGGGGAGCAGCGGGAGGGTGAGCAGTTCTTC,CASSVGEQREGEQFF
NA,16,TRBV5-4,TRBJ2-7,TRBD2,TGCGCCAGCAGCCAGCGACTAGCGGGATTCCTTGACGAGCAGTACTTC,CASSQRLAGFLDEQYF
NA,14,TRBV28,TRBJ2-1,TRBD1,TGTGCCAGCAGTTTGGCAGGGGGCGTTTATGAGCAGTTCTTC,CASSLAGGVYEQFF
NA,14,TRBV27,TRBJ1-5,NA,TGTGCCAGCAGTTTAAGGAGTTTCAATCAGCCCCAGCATTTT,CASSLRSFNQPQHF
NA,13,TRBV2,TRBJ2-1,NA,TGTGCCAGCAGCAGGGAAAGGGGCAATGAGCAGTTCTTC,CASSRERGNEQFF
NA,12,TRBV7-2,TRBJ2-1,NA,TGTGCCAGCAGCTTATCCGGGACAAGATCGTTCTTC,CASSLSGTRSFF
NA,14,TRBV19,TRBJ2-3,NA,TGTGCCAGTAGTACAAACACTCCCACCGGGGAGCAGTATTTT,CASSTNTPTGEQYF
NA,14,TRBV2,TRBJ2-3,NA,TGTGCCAGCGGTTGGGGGGGGCGAGAAGATACGCAGTATTTT,CASGWGGREDTQYF
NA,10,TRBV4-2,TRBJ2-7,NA,TGTGCCAGCAGCTTGGAGGGGCGGTACTTC,CASSLEGRYF
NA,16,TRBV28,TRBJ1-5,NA,TGTGCCAGCAGTTTAAGTCTGGCGTATAGCAATCAGCCCCAGCATTTT,CASSLSLAYSNQPQHF
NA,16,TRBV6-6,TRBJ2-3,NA,TGTGCCAGCAGTTACTCATACAGTGCTAGCACAGATACGCAGTATTTT,CASSYSYSASTDTQYF
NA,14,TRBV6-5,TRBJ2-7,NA,TGTGCCAGCAGCCGTTACGTAGGATCCTACGAGCAGTACTTC,CASSRYVGSYEQYF
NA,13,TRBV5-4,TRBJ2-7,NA,TGTGCCAGCAGCTTGGGGTCCGGGGTCGAGCAGTACTTC,CASSLGSGVEQYF
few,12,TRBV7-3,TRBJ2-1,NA,TGTGCCAGCAGCTTAATCCGGAATGAGCAGTTCTTC,CASSLIRNEQFF
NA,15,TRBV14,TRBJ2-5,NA,TGTGCCAGCAGCCAAGATAAGGACAGCCAAGAGACCCAGTACTTC,CASSQDKDSQETQYF
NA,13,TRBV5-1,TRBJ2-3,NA,TGCGCCAGCAGCCTAGGGGCGGTAGATACGCAGTATTTT,CASSLGAVDTQYF
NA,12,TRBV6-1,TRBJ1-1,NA,TGTGCCACCAGCGGACAGACCACTGAAGCTTTCTTT,CATSGQTTEAFF
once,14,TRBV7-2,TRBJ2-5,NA,TGTGCCAGCAGCCCCGCGGGACTGCAAGAGACCCAGTACTTC,CASSPAGLQETQYF
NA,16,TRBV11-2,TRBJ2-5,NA,TGTGCCAGCAGCTTAGATTTTCGCCGGGACTCAGAGACCCAGTACTTC,CASSLDFRRDSETQYF
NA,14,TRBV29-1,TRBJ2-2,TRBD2,TGCAGCGTTGAAGTTTGGGGGGGTACCGGGGAGCTGTTTTTT,CSVEVWGGTGELFF
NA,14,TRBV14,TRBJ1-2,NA,TGTGCCAGCAGCCAATTCGTACCTATTTTGGGCTACACCTTC,CASSQFVPILGYTF